One and the same sample provided the 32 T cell receptor beta chains below, sequenced in a study of blood T cell repertoires in COVID-19. Generated by immunoSEQ multiplex PCR, the TCRdb table keeps only in-frame clones and is missing some. The sample consists of approximately 340,000 clones, about nine tenths of them appearing once. Material for sequencing was PBMCs or T cells enriched from blood (not recorded which). These receptors were taken from a woman aged 40 to 50 who had been exposed to COVID-19.

This sequence joins TRBV5-4 and TRBJ1-6; 7 bases are a match to TRBD1. This CDR3 contains 15 residues. Germline CDR1 is SGHNT and CDR2 is YYREEE (reference sequence). Losses at the gene ends were 3 bases for V and 5 bases for J; bases not matched to a gene: 5. CDR3 protein: CASSSATGNNSPLHF. Here the CDR3 DNA reads TGTGCCAGCAGCTCAGCGACAGGGAATAATTCACCCCTCCACTTT.

This clone was seen once. V usage is TRBV9 and J usage is TRBJ2-7, with TRBD1 as a possible D gene (7 bases). Germline CDR1 and CDR2: SGDLS and YYNGEE. V dropped 3 bases and J dropped 3 bases, with 16 bases sitting between them. The CDR3 is made up of 15 amino acids. As DNA, the CDR3 is TGTGCCAGCAGCGCCAATGCAGGGGGGAACTACGAGCAGTACTTC. It codes for CASSANAGGNYEQYF.

The table lists this clone with a count of one. The chain combines TRBV27 with TRBJ2-7; the match to TRBD1 covers 8 bases. The V segment lost 3 bases and the J segment 3 bases; nucleotides outside the gene matches: 7. CDR3 size: 15 residues. CDR1 and CDR2 (germline): MNHEY, SMNVEV (reference sequence). Here the CDR3 reads CASSLTGEGFYEQYF. The CDR3 DNA is TGTGCCAGCAGTTTGACAGGGGAAGGGTTCTACGAGCAGTACTTC.

The chain carries TRBV5-1 and TRBJ1-3; 11 nucleotides match TRBD1. Germline V gene sequence: CDR1 SGHRS, CDR2 YFSETQ. This CDR3 region has 14 residues. The CDR3 loop reads CAGTGGKSGNTIYF. The CDR3 nucleotides read TGCGCTGGGACAGGGGGTAAGAGTGGAAACACCATATATTTT. The entire variable domain, with the rest obtained from reference TRBV5-1 and TRBJ1-3, is as follows: KAGVTQTPRYLIKTRGQQVTLSCSPISGHRSVSWYQQTPGQGLQFLFEYFSETQRNKGNFPGRFSGRQFSNSRSEMNVSTLELGDSALYLCAGTGGKSGNTIYFGEGSWLTVV.

This clone appeared a single time. The chain carries TRBV15 and TRBJ1-1, with TRBD1 identical over 10 bases. Germline loops: CDR1 LNHNV, CDR2 YYDKDF (reference sequence). V gave up 0 bases and J gave up 5 bases; unmatched junction bases: 9. The CDR3 loop spans 17 amino acids. CDR3 coding DNA: TGTGCCACCAGCAGAGATTTTGGACAGGGGGTTAATACTGAAGCTTTCTTT. It codes for CATSRDFGQGVNTEAFF.

The V gene is TRBV5-1, the J gene TRBJ1-1, with D possibly matching TRBD1 (6 bases). This CDR3 is 12 amino acids long. V shed 3 bases and J shed 10 bases, with 13 bases lying between them. Germline V gene lookup returns CDR1 SGHRS and CDR2 YFSETQ. CDR3 sequence reads: CASSSVTGRAFF. CDR3 nucleotide sequence: TGCGCCAGCAGCTCCGTTACAGGGAGAGCTTTCTTT.

This clone has only one observation. The chain joins TRBV19 to TRBJ2-3, with 9 bases aligning to TRBD2. The CDR3 is 16 residues long. Germline V gene lookup returns CDR1 LNHDA and CDR2 SQIVND (reference sequence). V was clipped by 2 bases and J by 2 bases; unmatched bases: 5. CDR3 sequence (DNA): TGTGCCAGTAGTATACTAGCGGGAAGGGACACAGATACGCAGTATTTT. This codes for CASSILAGRDTDTQYF.

This clone was seen a single time. This chain connects TRBV19 to TRBJ1-6; D is undetermined. Trimming stripped 3 bases from V and 8 bases from J, with 5 bases between. CDR1 and CDR2 (germline): LNHDA, SQIVND (reference sequence). CDR3 length: 12 residues. CDR3 protein: CASSMRDSPLHF. The CDR3 DNA is TGTGCCAGTAGTATGAGAGATTCACCCCTCCACTTT.

The chain has TRBV6-5 and TRBJ2-7; D may be TRBD1 (6 bases). Germline CDR1 is MNHEY and CDR2 is SVGAGI. V was shortened by 8 bases and J by 0 bases, with 17 bases between the two germline ends. The CDR3 totals 15 residues. In nucleotides, the CDR3 is TGTGCCAGCCGGAGAGACAGGACGAGCTCCTACGAGCAGTACTTC. As protein: CASRRDRTSSYEQYF.

This clone was seen a handful of times. This chain links TRBV9 with TRBJ1-3; D gene uncertain. Germline V lookup: CDR1 SGDLS, CDR2 YYNGEE. The length of the CDR3 is 16 residues. Between the trimmed V and J ends, which lost 4 bases and 2 bases, there was a span of 16 bases. CDR3 amino acids: CASSSGGGKTGNTIYF. The CDR3 region has the DNA TGTGCCAGCAGCTCCGGTGGAGGGAAGACTGGAAACACCATATATTTT.

The V call is TRBV5-1, the J call TRBJ1-2; TRBD1 is a possible D gene (6 bases). This CDR3 contains 14 residues. Germline V gives CDR1 SGHRS, CDR2 YFSETQ. V was trimmed by 0 bases and J by 3 bases, leaving 9 bases between them. DNA of the CDR3: TGCGCCAGCAGCTTGGGGGGGCGAGACTATGGCTACACCTTC. Its translation is CASSLGGRDYGYTF.

The V call is TRBV27, the J call TRBJ1-5, with TRBD1 identical over 8 bases. After removal of 3 bases from V and 0 bases from J, the junction contained 13 bases not matched to a gene. There are 19 residues in the CDR3. Per the germline V gene, CDR1 is MNHEY and CDR2 is SMNVEV (reference sequence). The CDR3 nucleotides read TGTGCCAGCAGTTTCCGGCAGCTCCGGGACAGGCATAGCAATCAGCCCCAGCATTTT. This encodes CASSFRQLRDRHSNQPQHF.

The rearrangement links TRBV27 to TRBJ2-2; no definite D call. The germline V gene has CDR1 MNHEY and CDR2 SMNVEV (reference sequence). This CDR3 has 13 amino acids. The ends were cut back, 5 bases at V and 7 bases at J, with 11 bases in the middle. CDR3 coding DNA: TGTGCCAGCAGTGACAACTTGATCGGGGAGCTGTTTTTT. Translating it yields CASSDNLIGELFF.

This clone appeared a single time. The chain is built from TRBV7-3 and TRBJ2-5; tentatively, D is TRBD2 (6 bases). The CDR3 runs to 16 residues. The germline CDR1 and CDR2 sequences are SGHTA and FQGTGA. V dropped 4 bases and J dropped 4 bases, with 19 bases sitting between them. CDR3 region: CASSSQGLAAGETQYF. The CDR3 DNA reads as TGTGCCAGCAGCTCTCAGGGACTTGCGGCGGGAGAGACCCAGTACTTC.

The chain combines TRBV6-6 with TRBJ1-6, with D perhaps TRBD1 (6 bases). The V end lost 5 bases, the J end lost 7 bases, and 9 bases lay between the germline ends. The length of the CDR3 is 13 residues. CDR1 MNHNY and CDR2 SVGAGI come from the germline V gene (reference sequence). In nucleotides, the CDR3 is TGTGCCAGCAGTGGGGGGGCGAATTCACCCCTCCACTTT. Protein sequence: CASSGGANSPLHF.

The chain employs TRBV10-3 and TRBJ2-1, with TRBD1 matching over 8 bases. CDR1 and CDR2 from the germline V gene are ENHRY and SYGVKD. V dropped 4 bases and J dropped 9; count of bases not matched to a gene: 5. CDR3 length: 13 amino acids. The CDR3 region has the DNA TGTGCCATCAGTGTACAGGGGGTGGGTGAGCAGTTCTTC. This gives the protein CAISVQGVGEQFF.

The CDR3 region is CASSPRQGRYGYTF. Written as DNA, the CDR3 is TGTGCCAGCAGCCCTCGACAGGGTCGCTATGGCTACACCTTC. The gene calls are TRBV13 and TRBJ1-2, with 7 bases matching TRBD1. The CDR3 covers 14 residues. J was trimmed by 4 bases and V by 5 bases; bases with no gene match: 7. Germline V gene lookup returns CDR1 PRHDT and CDR2 FYEKMQ (reference sequence).

This sequence joins TRBV30 and TRBJ2-5, with 11 bases identical to TRBD2. The CDR3 has 16 residues. Germline CDR1 reads GTSNPN; CDR2 reads SVGIG (reference sequence). The V and J ends lost 0 bases and 6 bases, in that order; junction bases with no gene match: 9. The CDR3 is CAWSVLAGVPEQTQYF. CDR3 sequence (DNA): TGTGCCTGGAGTGTACTAGCGGGGGTCCCCGAACAGACCCAGTACTTC.

The rearrangement links TRBV5-4 to TRBJ2-7, with 7 bases fitting TRBD2. The trim removed 2 bases at V and 0 bases at J, leaving 2 bases unmatched. The CDR3 is made up of 14 amino acids. CDR1 is SGHNT, CDR2 YYREEE, per germline (reference sequence). CDR3 nucleotide sequence: TGTGCCAGCAGCTTTCGCGGGAGCTCCTACGAGCAGTACTTC. Residues: CASSFRGSSYEQYF.

The rearrangement joins TRBV7-2 to TRBJ2-7, with D maybe TRBD2 (6 bases). The CDR3 totals 15 residues. V was clipped by 2 bases and J by 3 bases, with 14 bases between them. Germline lookup yields CDR1 SGHTA and CDR2 FQGNSA. The CDR3 DNA is TGTGCCAGCAGCTTACAGACGGGAGTCCTCTACGAGCAGTACTTC. It yields the protein CASSLQTGVLYEQYF.

The chain recombines TRBV2 with TRBJ1-2; 7 nucleotides line up with TRBD1. Losses at the gene ends were 4 bases for V and 12 bases for J; bases not matched to a gene: 14. Germline V lookup: CDR1 SNHLY, CDR2 FYNNEI. This CDR3 is built from 14 residues. The CDR3, as DNA: TGTGCCAGCAGTGGGGATCCCGGGACAGCGATTGACACCTTC. Encoded protein: CASSGDPGTAIDTF.

The CDR3 coding sequence is TGTGCCACCATTTTCCGGAGGAACACTGAAGCTTTCTTT. It encodes CATIFRRNTEAFF. The V gene is TRBV2, the J gene TRBJ1-1; D remains unclear. The germline V and J ends were trimmed by 10 bases and 1 base, with 13 bases remaining between them. CDR3 size: 13 residues. CDR1 is SNHLY and CDR2 is FYNNEI in the germline V gene.

This chain joins TRBV7-3 and TRBJ1-1; D is unresolved. This CDR3 is 14 amino acids long. Trimming shortened V by 5 bases and J by 4 bases, and 14 bases separated the two germline ends. CDR1 SGHTA and CDR2 FQGTGA come from the germline V gene. CDR3 sequence reads: CASSARAWSTEAFF. CDR3 nucleotides: TGTGCCAGCAGCGCGAGGGCATGGAGCACTGAAGCTTTCTTT.

The V gene is TRBV6-2 or TRBV6-3, the J gene TRBJ2-1, with a tentative D call TRBD2 (5 bases). Deletions cut 4 bases from V and 2 bases from J, with 9 bases between. The CDR3 is 14 residues long. CDR1 is MNHEY, CDR2 SVGEGT, per germline. CDR3 nucleotide sequence: TGTGCCAGCAGTTTTGGACTTACCTACAATGAGCAGTTCTTC. The encoded protein is CASSFGLTYNEQFF.

The chain combines TRBV18 with TRBJ1-1; D call uncertain. Trimming took off 6 bases at V and 7 bases at J, with 12 bases between the two ends. This CDR3 contains 12 residues. Per the germline V gene, CDR1 is KGHSH and CDR2 is LQKENI. CDR3 in DNA: TGTGCCAGCTCTGGGCAAACCGGTGAAGCTTTCTTT. Translation: CASSGQTGEAFF.

The chain is built from TRBV6-5 and TRBJ1-2; a possible D gene is TRBD1 (6 bases). The length of the CDR3 is 15 residues. With 2 bases removed from V and 5 bases from J, the gap between germline ends came to 15 bases. The germline gives CDR1 MNHEY, CDR2 SVGAGI. DNA of the CDR3: TGTGCCAGCAGTTACGTGGACAGAGGAAGTTATGGCTACACCTTC. Translation gives CASSYVDRGSYGYTF.

The chain joins TRBV5-1 to TRBJ2-5; D not resolved. The CDR3 consists of 13 residues. CDR1 is SGHRS, CDR2 YFSETQ, per germline. Trimming took off 3 bases at V and 1 base at J, with 7 bases between the two ends. The CDR3 sequence: CASSSTGQETQYF. The CDR3 DNA follows: TGCGCCAGCAGCTCCACGGGCCAAGAGACCCAGTACTTC. The full variable domain, rest sourced from reference TRBV5-1 and TRBJ2-5, is KAGVTQTPRYLIKTRGQQVTLSCSPISGHRSVSWYQQTPGQGLQFLFEYFSETQRNKGNFPGRFSGRQFSNSRSEMNVSTLELGDSALYLCASSSTGQETQYFGPGTRLLVL.

The chain couples TRBV7-2 to TRBJ1-2, with a weak D call TRBD1 (6 bases). This CDR3 has 12 residues. Germline V gene lookup returns CDR1 SGHTA and CDR2 FQGNSA. Trimming pared 1 base from V and 9 bases from J, leaving 9 bases between. The CDR3 is CASSLDDRSYTF. CDR3 DNA: TGTGCCAGCAGCTTAGATGACAGGAGCTACACCTTC. Full variable domain (remainder filled in from reference TRBV7-2 and TRBJ1-2): GAGVSQSPSNKVTEKGKDVELRCDPISGHTALYWYRQSLGQGLEFLIYFQGNSAPDKSGLPSDRFSAERTGGSVSTLTIQRTQQEDSAVYLCASSLDDRSYTFGSGTRLTVV.

V gene TRBV7-9 combines with J gene TRBJ2-7, with TRBD1 as a possible D gene (6 bases). The CDR3 spans 14 residues. Germline V gene data show CDR1 as SEHNR and CDR2 as FQNEAQ (reference sequence). Trimming took off 6 bases at V and 3 bases at J, with 15 bases between the two ends. The DNA for the CDR3 is TGTGCCAGCAGAAAAGGTGCAGGGGACTACGAGCAGTACTTC. Translated: CASRKGAGDYEQYF.

The rearrangement joins TRBV3-1 (or the pseudogene TRBV3-2) to TRBJ2-3; tentative D call: TRBD2 (6 bases). The CDR3 length is 14 residues. The germline V and J ends were trimmed by 4 bases and 3 bases, with 11 bases remaining between them. Germline V gives CDR1 LGHDT, CDR2 YNNKEL (reference sequence). CDR3 sequence: CASSLRGGTDTQYF. Here the CDR3 DNA reads TGTGCCAGCAGCCTGCGGGGTGGGACAGATACGCAGTATTTT.

This chain joins TRBV29-1 and TRBJ1-1, with 12 bases that match TRBD1. J lost 7 bases, V lost 7 bases, and 10 bases had no gene match. Germline CDR1 is SQVTM and CDR2 is ANQGSEA. The length of the CDR3 is 14 residues. The DNA for the CDR3 is TGCAGCGCCAGGGGGGACAGGGGGCTTAATGAAGCTTTCTTT. It translates to CSARGDRGLNEAFF.

J is TRBJ2-1 and V is TRBV13; 8 positions match TRBD2. The length of the CDR3 is 14 residues. Germline CDR1 PRHDT, CDR2 FYEKMQ (reference sequence). The V segment lost 5 bases and the J segment 7 bases; nucleotides outside the gene matches: 7. The CDR3 loop is CASSPRTSWNEQFF. CDR3 DNA: TGTGCCAGCAGCCCCCGGACTAGCTGGAATGAGCAGTTCTTC.